The 3 T cell receptor beta chains below were found in one sample sequenced in a study of blood T cell repertoires in COVID-19. Assay used: immunoSEQ multiplex PCR; TCRdb lists only in-frame clones, some missing. The sample lists over 85,000 clones; around 80% were seen once. Sample: peripheral blood. The receptors derive from a man between 65 and 85 years old with acute or convalescent COVID-19.

The chain joins TRBV4-1 to TRBJ1-1; D perhaps matches TRBD1 (5 bases). Trimming cost V 4 bases and J 4 bases, with 13 bases left between them. The CDR3 consists of 14 residues. CDR1 MGHRA and CDR2 YSYEKL come from the germline V gene. CDR3 nucleotide sequence: TGCGCCAGCAGCCTCCAGGGAGGGACCACTGAAGCTTTCTTT. Translating it yields CASSLQGGTTEAFF.

The chain is built from TRBV6-5 and TRBJ1-6; 9 bases map to TRBD1. From germline, CDR1 is MNHEY and CDR2 SVGAGI. Trimming removed 10 bases from V and 10 bases from J; junction bases left unmatched: 8. The CDR3 is 13 amino acids. The DNA for the CDR3 is TGTGCCACCCTGGGACAGGGCAACTCACCCCTCCACTTT. This encodes CATLGQGNSPLHF.

This sequence joins TRBV5-4 and TRBJ2-7; D unclear. V lost 0 bases and J lost 2, with 9 bases in between. The CDR3 is made up of 14 amino acids. Germline V gene sequence: CDR1 SGHNT, CDR2 YYREEE (reference sequence). CDR3 region: CASSLGLLPYEQYF. CDR3 coding DNA: TGTGCCAGCAGCTTGGGGCTCCTCCCCTACGAGCAGTACTTC.